The clone carrying this TCR beta chain has ten or more counts. Antigen unknown. J gave up 7 bases and V 11 bases, and 8 bases lay outside the gene matches. Germline lookup yields CDR1 ENHRY and CDR2 SYGVKD. The CDR3 is 13 residues long. This specimen belongs to a study of response to subunit inactivated influenza vaccine. Findings and limits, study-wide: Authors suggested few new T cells are recruited by each seasonal influenza vaccination.

MiXCR was run by TCRdb on the RT-PCR reads, yielding one entry per CDR3 protein. The data contain hundreds of thousands of distinct CDR3 sequences, around 18% of them singletons. This specimen consisted of PBMCs from blood, obtained 4 to 6 days after vaccination. The sequence derives from a man aged 50 to 60 who received an inactivated influenza vaccine. The rearrangement uses TRBV10-3 and TRBJ1-6; 7 bases agree with TRBD1. The CDR3 reads CAARQGENSPLHF. CDR3 in DNA: TGTGCCGCCCGCCAGGGGGAAAATTCACCCCTCCACTTT.